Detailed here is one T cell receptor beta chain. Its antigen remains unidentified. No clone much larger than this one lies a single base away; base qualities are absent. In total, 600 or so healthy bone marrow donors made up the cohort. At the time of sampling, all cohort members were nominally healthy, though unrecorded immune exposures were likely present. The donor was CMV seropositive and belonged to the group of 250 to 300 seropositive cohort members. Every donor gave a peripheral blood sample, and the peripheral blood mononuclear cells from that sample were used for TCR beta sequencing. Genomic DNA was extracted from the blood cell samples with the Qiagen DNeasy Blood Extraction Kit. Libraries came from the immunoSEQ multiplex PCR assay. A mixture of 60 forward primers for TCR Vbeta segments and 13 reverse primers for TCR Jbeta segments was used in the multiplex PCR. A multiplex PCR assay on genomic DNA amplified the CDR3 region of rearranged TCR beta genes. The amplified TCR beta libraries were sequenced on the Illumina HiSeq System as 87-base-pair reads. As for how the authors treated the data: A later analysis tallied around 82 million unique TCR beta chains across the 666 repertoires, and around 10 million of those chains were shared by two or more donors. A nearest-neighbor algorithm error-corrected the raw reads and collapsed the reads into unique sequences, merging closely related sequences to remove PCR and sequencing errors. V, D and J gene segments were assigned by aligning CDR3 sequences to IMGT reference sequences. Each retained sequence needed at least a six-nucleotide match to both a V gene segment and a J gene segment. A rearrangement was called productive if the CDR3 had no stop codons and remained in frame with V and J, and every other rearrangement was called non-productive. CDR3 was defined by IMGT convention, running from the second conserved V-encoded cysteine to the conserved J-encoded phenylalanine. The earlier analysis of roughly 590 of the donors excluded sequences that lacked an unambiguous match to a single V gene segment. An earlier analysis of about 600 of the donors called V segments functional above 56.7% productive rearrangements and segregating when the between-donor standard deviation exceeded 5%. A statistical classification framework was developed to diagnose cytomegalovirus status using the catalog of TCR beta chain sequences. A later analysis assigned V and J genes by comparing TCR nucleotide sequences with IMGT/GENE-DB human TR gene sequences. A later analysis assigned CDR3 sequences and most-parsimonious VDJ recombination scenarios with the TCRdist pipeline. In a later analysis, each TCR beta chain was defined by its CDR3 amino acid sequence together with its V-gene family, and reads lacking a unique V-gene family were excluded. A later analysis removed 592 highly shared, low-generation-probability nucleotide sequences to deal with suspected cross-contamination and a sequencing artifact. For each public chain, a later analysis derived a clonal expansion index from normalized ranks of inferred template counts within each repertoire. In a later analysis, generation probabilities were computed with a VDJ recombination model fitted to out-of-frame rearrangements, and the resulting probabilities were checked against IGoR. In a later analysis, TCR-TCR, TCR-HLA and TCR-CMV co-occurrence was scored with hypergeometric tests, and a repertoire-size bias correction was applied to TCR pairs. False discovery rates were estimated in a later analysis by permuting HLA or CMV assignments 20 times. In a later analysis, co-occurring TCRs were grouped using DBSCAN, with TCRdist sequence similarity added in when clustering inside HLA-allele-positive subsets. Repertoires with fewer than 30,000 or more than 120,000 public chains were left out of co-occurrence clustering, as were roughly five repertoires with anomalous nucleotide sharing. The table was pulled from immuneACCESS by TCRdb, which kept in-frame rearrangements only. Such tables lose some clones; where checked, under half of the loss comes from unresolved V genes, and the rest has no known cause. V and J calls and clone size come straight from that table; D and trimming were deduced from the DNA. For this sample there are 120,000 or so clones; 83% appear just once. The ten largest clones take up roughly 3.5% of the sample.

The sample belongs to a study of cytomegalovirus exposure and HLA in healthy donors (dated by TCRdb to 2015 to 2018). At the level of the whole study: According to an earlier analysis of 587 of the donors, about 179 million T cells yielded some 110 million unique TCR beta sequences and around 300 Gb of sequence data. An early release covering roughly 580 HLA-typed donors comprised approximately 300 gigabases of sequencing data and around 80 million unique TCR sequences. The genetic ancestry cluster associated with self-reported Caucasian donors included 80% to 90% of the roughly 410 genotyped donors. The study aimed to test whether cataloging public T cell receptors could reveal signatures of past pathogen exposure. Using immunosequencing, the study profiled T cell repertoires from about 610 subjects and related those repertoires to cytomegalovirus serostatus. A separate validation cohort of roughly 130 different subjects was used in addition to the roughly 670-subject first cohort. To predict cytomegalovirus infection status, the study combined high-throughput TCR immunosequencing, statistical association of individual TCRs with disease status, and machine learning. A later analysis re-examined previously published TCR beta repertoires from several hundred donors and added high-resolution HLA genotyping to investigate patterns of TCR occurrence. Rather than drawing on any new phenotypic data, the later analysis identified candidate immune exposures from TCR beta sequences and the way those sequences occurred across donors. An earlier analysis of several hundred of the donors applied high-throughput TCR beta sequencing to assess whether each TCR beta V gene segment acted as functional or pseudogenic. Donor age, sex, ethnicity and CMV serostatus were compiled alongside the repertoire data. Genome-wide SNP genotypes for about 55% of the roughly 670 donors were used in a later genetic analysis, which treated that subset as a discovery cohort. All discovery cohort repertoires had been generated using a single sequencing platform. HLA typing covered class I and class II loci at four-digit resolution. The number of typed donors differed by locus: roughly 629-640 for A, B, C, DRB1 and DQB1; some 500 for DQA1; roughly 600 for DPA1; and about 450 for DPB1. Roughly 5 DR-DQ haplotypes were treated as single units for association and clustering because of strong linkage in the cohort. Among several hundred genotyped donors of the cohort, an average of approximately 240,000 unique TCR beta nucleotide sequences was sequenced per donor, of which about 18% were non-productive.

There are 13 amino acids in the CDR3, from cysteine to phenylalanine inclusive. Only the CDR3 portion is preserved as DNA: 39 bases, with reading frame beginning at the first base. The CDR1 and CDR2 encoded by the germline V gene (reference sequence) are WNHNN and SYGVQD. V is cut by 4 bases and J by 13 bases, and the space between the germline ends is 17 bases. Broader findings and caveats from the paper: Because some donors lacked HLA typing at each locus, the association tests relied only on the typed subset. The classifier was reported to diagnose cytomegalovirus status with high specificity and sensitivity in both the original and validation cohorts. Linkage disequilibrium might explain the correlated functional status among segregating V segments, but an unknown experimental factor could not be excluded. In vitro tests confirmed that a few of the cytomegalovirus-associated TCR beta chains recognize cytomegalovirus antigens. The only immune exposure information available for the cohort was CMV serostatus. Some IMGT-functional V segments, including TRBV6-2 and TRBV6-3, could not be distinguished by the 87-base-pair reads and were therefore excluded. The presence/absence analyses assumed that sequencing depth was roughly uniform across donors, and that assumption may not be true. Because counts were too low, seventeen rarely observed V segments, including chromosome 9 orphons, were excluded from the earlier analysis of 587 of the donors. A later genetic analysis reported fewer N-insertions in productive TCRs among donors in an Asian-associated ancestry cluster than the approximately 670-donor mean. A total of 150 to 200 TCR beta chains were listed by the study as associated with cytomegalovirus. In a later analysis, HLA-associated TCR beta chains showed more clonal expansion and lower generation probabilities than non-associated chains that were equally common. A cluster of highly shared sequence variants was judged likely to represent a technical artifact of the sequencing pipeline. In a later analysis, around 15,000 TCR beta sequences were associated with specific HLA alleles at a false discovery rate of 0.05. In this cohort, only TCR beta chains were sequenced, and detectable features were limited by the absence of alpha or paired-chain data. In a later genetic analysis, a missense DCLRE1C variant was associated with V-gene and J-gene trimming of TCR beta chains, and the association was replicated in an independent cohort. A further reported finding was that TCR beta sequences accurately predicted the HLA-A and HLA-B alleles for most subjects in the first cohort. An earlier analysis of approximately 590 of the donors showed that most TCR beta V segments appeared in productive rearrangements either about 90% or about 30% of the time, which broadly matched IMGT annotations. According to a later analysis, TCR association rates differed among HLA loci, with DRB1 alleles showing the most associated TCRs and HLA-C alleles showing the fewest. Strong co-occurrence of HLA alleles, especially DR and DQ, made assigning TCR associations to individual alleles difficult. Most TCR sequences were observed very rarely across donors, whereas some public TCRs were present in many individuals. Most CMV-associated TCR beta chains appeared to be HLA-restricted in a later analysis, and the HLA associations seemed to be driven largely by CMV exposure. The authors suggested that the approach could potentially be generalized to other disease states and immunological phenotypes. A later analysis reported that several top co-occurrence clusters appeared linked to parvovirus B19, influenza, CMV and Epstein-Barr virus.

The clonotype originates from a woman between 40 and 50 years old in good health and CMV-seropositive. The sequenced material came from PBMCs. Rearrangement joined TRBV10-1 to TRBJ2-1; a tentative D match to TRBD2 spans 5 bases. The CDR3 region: CASSGPTSAEQFF. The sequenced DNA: TGCGCCAGCAGTGGCCCAACATCAGCGGAACAGTTCTTC.